The 32 T cell receptor beta chains below were found in one sample sequenced in a study of cytomegalovirus exposure and HLA in healthy donors. Vbeta (60) and Jbeta (13) primers were used in the PCR. Sequencing used immunoSEQ multiplex PCR; TCRdb keeps in-frame clones, though not all of them. The sample yields about 160,000 clones, about four fifths seen once. The sample consisted of PBMCs. These TCRs come from a man aged 45-65 years in good health and CMV-seropositive.

V and J are TRBV28 and TRBJ2-1; 13 bases line up with TRBD2. V shed 3 bases, J shed 1 base, and the junction held 15 bases outside the gene matches. CDR3 length equals 21 residues. The V gene's germline CDR1 is MDHEN and CDR2 SYDVKM. Here the CDR3 reads CASSLRNTWTSGSSSYNEQFF. In DNA, the CDR3 is TGTGCCAGCAGTTTGCGCAACACCTGGACTAGCGGGAGTTCATCCTACAATGAGCAGTTCTTC.

The CDR3: CASSDRGAYSGNTIYF. CDR3 coding DNA: TGTGCCAGCAGCGACAGGGGGGCCTACTCTGGAAACACCATATATTTT. The chain joins TRBV6-6 to TRBJ1-3; 9 bases align to TRBD1. The trim removed 6 bases at V and 0 bases at J, leaving 6 bases unmatched. The CDR3 has 16 amino acids. Germline loops: CDR1 MNHNY, CDR2 SVGAGI (reference sequence).

The J gene is TRBJ2-1, the V gene TRBV5-6; 11 bases are shared with TRBD1. The CDR3 is made up of 14 amino acids. V shed 4 bases and J 6 bases; nucleotides not matched to a gene: 3. Germline CDR1 reads SGHDT; CDR2 reads YYEEEE. CDR3 nucleotide sequence: TGTGCCAGCAGCACCGGGACAGGGGGCAATGAGCAGTTCTTC. Amino acids: CASSTGTGGNEQFF.

The rearrangement uses TRBV25-1 and TRBJ2-3; 12 bases match TRBD2. J lost 6 bases, V lost 1 base, and 5 bases had no gene match. Germline V gene data show CDR1 as MGHDK and CDR2 as SYGVNS. This CDR3 comprises 16 residues. The CDR3 reads CASSESASGRVDTQYF. The CDR3 coding sequence is TGTGCCAGCAGTGAATCGGCTAGCGGGAGGGTGGATACGCAGTATTTT. Full variable domain (missing parts from reference TRBV25-1 and TRBJ2-3): EADIYQTPRYLVIGTGKKITLECSQTMGHDKMYWYQQDPGMELHLIHYSYGVNSTEKGDLSSESTVSRIRTEHFPLTLESARPSHTSQYLCASSESASGRVDTQYFGPGTRLTVL.

V and J are TRBV19 and TRBJ1-4, with 7 bases aligning to TRBD1. V lost 5 bases and J lost 8; bases outside the gene matches: 8. This CDR3 is 14 amino acids long. Germline CDR1 reads LNHDA; CDR2 reads SQIVND (reference sequence). This CDR3 reads CASSYSGQPEKLFF. For the CDR3, the DNA is TGTGCCAGTAGTTACTCGGGACAGCCGGAAAAACTGTTTTTT.

This rearrangement joins TRBV9 to TRBJ1-3; 7 bases map to TRBD1. This CDR3 region has 16 residues. CDR1 and CDR2 (germline): SGDLS, YYNGEE. J lost 0 bases, V lost 0 bases, and 3 bases had no gene match. The CDR3 reads CASSVGGQNSGNTIYF. CDR3 coding DNA: TGTGCCAGCAGCGTAGGGGGACAGAACTCTGGAAACACCATATATTTT. The whole variable domain, filled in from reference TRBV9 and TRBJ1-3, reads DSGVTQTPKHLITATGQRVTLRCSPRSGDLSVYWYQQSLDQGLQFLIQYYNGEERAKGNILERFSAQQFPDLHSELNLSSLELGDSALYFCASSVGGQNSGNTIYFGEGSWLTVV.

This chain uses TRBV7-3 with TRBJ2-5; D not resolved. The end of the DNA aligns better with TRBJ2-7, so the J call may be wrong. The CDR3 totals 14 residues. The germline V gene encodes CDR1 SGHTA and CDR2 FQGTGA. The CDR3 loop reads CASSQGSGSYEQYF. CDR3 nucleotides: TGTGCCAGCAGCCAAGGCTCCGGGTCCTACGAGCAGTACTTC.

The V gene is TRBV30, the J gene TRBJ1-3; TRBD1 aligns across 8 bases. V lost 3 bases, J lost 1 base, and 8 bases stayed unmatched. Germline CDR1 and CDR2: GTSNPN and SVGIG (reference sequence). This CDR3 contains 16 residues. This chain's CDR3 is CAWRNRQGRSGNTIYF. As DNA, the CDR3 is TGTGCCTGGAGAAACAGACAGGGGAGGTCTGGAAACACCATATATTTT. Full variable domain (missing parts from reference TRBV30 and TRBJ1-3): SQTIHQWPATLVQPVGSPLSLECTVEGTSNPNLYWYRQAAGRGLQLLFYSVGIGQISSEVPQNLSASRPQDRQFILSSKKLLLSDSGFYLCAWRNRQGRSGNTIYFGEGSWLTVV.

The gene calls are TRBV5-1 and TRBJ2-1; 7 nucleotides match TRBD1. The ends lost 0 bases at V and 5 bases at J; junction bases unmatched: 5. This CDR3 contains 15 residues. Looked up from germline, CDR1 is SGHRS and CDR2 is YFSETQ. The CDR3 spells CASSLEQGKHNEQFF. In DNA form, the CDR3 reads TGCGCCAGCAGCTTGGAACAGGGGAAACACAATGAGCAGTTCTTC.

The rearrangement links TRBV12-5 to TRBJ1-1; no definite D call. The CDR3 contains 12 residues. The V end lost 1 base, the J end lost 9 bases, and 9 bases lay between the germline ends. Germline CDR1 and CDR2: LGHNT and FRNRAP. CDR3 bases: TGTGCTAGTGGTTTGGGCCTACAGAAAGCTTTCTTT. Residues: CASGLGLQKAFF.

The chain employs TRBV7-3 and TRBJ1-1, with 8 nucleotides matching TRBD1. Germline CDR1 reads SGHTA; CDR2 reads FQGTGA. The CDR3 runs 15 residues. V lost 6 bases to trimming and J lost 1 base; unmatched junction nucleotides: 7. The CDR3 nucleotides are TGTGCCAGCAGACCGACAGGGGCAAAGAACACTGAAGCTTTCTTT. Protein: CASRPTGAKNTEAFF.

This sequence joins TRBV6-5 and TRBJ2-1, with 11 bases aligning to TRBD2. The CDR3 extends over 15 amino acids. Unmatched junction bases numbered 2, after V lost 4 bases and J lost 3 bases. The germline gives CDR1 MNHEY, CDR2 SVGAGI. The CDR3, as DNA: TGTGCCAGCAGTTCAGGGACTAGCGGCTACAATGAGCAGTTCTTC. Translating gives CASSSGTSGYNEQFF.

The chain is built from TRBV6-1 and TRBJ1-1; unclear D gene. CDR1 and CDR2 from the germline V gene are MNHNS and SASEGT. Trimming shortened V by 4 bases and J by 1 base, and 13 bases separated the two germline ends. The CDR3 loop spans 15 amino acids. The CDR3 loop reads CASSAGSPKNTEAFF. DNA for the CDR3: TGTGCCAGCAGTGCGGGATCTCCAAAGAACACTGAAGCTTTCTTT.

The chain joins TRBV7-6 to TRBJ2-1, with 9 bases matching TRBD1. This CDR3 contains 13 residues. The V gene's germline CDR1 is SGHVS and CDR2 FNYEAQ. V lost 5 bases, J lost 12 bases, and 8 bases stayed unmatched. CDR3 sequence (DNA): TGTGCCAGCAGCCCGGGACAGGGAGGGGTGCAGTTCTTC. Encoded protein: CASSPGQGGVQFF. The full variable domain, completed using reference TRBV7-6 and TRBJ2-1, is GAGVSQSPRYKVTKRGQDVALRCDPISGHVSLYWYRQALGQGPEFLTYFNYEAQQDKSGLPNDRFSAERPEGSISTLTIQRTEQRDSAMYRCASSPGQGGVQFFGPGTRLTVL.

The rearrangement links TRBV30 to TRBJ2-7, with TRBD1 identical over 9 bases. Per germline, CDR1 GTSNPN and CDR2 SVGIG (reference sequence). The CDR3 extends over 14 amino acids. The J segment lost 3 bases and the V segment lost 3 bases, leaving 6 bases of the junction unmatched. The CDR3 loop reads CAWRDDRGGYEQYF. CDR3 in DNA: TGTGCCTGGAGGGATGACAGGGGGGGCTACGAGCAGTACTTC.

This clone was observed a few times. The chain employs TRBV6-1 and TRBJ2-3; D gene ambiguous. CDR1 and CDR2 (germline): MNHNS, SASEGT. V lost 1 base and J lost 4, with 15 bases in between. The CDR3 has 16 amino acids. Here the CDR3 DNA reads TGTGCCAGCAGTGAAGGCGGTGGCGGCGGTGCAGATACGCAGTATTTT. The encoded protein is CASSEGGGGGADTQYF.

The chain is built from TRBV7-8 and TRBJ2-7, with D hard to call. Looked up from germline, CDR1 is SGHVS and CDR2 is FQNEAQ. There are 13 residues in the CDR3. Trimming removed 5 bases from V and 5 bases from J, with 13 bases in between. The CDR3 DNA reads TGTGCCAGCAGCCCCCGAGCGCCCAACGAGCAGTACTTC. This sequence encodes CASSPRAPNEQYF.

This chain uses TRBV10-1 with TRBJ1-2, with 9 bases identical to TRBD1. The V gene's germline CDR1 is WNHNN and CDR2 SYGVQD (reference sequence). Trimming removed 4 bases from V and 8 bases from J; junction bases left unmatched: 2. The CDR3 contains 12 residues. The CDR3 spells CASSGTGVGYTF. Here the CDR3 DNA reads TGCGCCAGCAGTGGGACAGGGGTAGGCTACACCTTC.

The genes are TRBV6-1 and TRBJ2-5; D is unclear. The J call may be incorrect, as the DNA end agrees better with TRBJ2-7. The germline CDR1 and CDR2 sequences are MNHNS and SASEGT. This CDR3 is built from 14 residues. The CDR3 DNA sequence: TGTGCCAGCAGTGGTACCAGGTTGGCCTACGAGCAGTACTTC. Translating gives CASSGTRLAYEQYF.

The rearrangement joins TRBV7-8 to TRBJ2-1; TRBD1 might be the D (5 bases). V was pared by 3 bases and J by 3 bases, with 12 bases between. The germline V gene encodes CDR1 SGHVS and CDR2 FQNEAQ. The CDR3 runs 15 residues. This CDR3 is CASSLGQTIYNEQFF. DNA for the CDR3: TGTGCCAGCAGCTTGGGGCAGACAATCTACAATGAGCAGTTCTTC.

This chain links TRBV7-2 with TRBJ1-1; D is ambiguous. This CDR3 spans 14 amino acids. Germline CDR1 reads SGHTA; CDR2 reads FQGNSA. V dropped 6 bases and J dropped 6 bases, with 17 bases sitting between them. The CDR3 DNA reads TGTGCCAGCAGTCAACCTACGGGGATCCCTGAAGCTTTCTTT. Amino acids: CASSQPTGIPEAFF.

DNA for the CDR3: TGTGCCATCAGAGACAGGGCGAAAGGGGAGCAGTTCTTC. Encoded protein: CAIRDRAKGEQFF. This chain connects TRBV10-3 to TRBJ2-1; 7 bases align to TRBD1. Germline V CDR1 and CDR2: ENHRY, SYGVKD. The CDR3 runs to 13 residues. The V segment lost 6 bases and the J segment 10 bases; nucleotides outside the gene matches: 9.

The chain combines TRBV5-1 with TRBJ2-3; TRBD1 agrees at 8 bases. CDR3 size: 14 residues. Germline CDR1 is SGHRS and CDR2 is YFSETQ. V trimming: 3 bases; J trimming: 2 bases; junction bases outside the gene matches: 2. The CDR3 DNA reads as TGCGCCAGCAGCTCAGGGGGCCTCACAGATACGCAGTATTTT. This codes for CASSSGGLTDTQYF.

The J gene is TRBJ2-3, the V gene TRBV7-8; a possible D gene is TRBD1 (6 bases). The germline gives CDR1 SGHVS, CDR2 FQNEAQ. This CDR3 is built from 14 residues. Between the trimmed V and J ends, which lost 5 bases and 2 bases, there was a span of 11 bases. The CDR3 here is CASSLGQTTDTQYF. The DNA of the CDR3 is TGTGCCAGCAGCCTCGGACAGACCACAGATACGCAGTATTTT.

The V gene is TRBV18, the J gene TRBJ1-5; 7 nucleotides agree with TRBD1. Germline V gene sequence: CDR1 KGHSH, CDR2 LQKENI. The J segment lost 0 bases and the V segment lost 2 bases, leaving 4 bases of the junction unmatched. This CDR3 has 16 amino acids. The CDR3 nucleotides read TGTGCCAGCTCACCATTTCAGGGGGATAGCAATCAGCCCCAGCATTTT. Translation gives CASSPFQGDSNQPQHF.

The chain combines TRBV7-8 with TRBJ1-4; D not certain. The CDR3 runs 12 residues. CDR1 and CDR2 from the germline V gene are SGHVS and FQNEAQ. Trimming took off 1 base at V and 7 bases at J, with 4 bases between the two ends. CDR3 coding DNA: TGTGCCAGCAGCTTAGTGAGTGAAAAACTGTTTTTT. Translated, it gives CASSLVSEKLFF.

The gene calls are TRBV7-9 and TRBJ2-6; a weak D match, TRBD2 (6 bases). Trimming left V 6 bases short and J 0 bases short, with 18 bases between. Germline V gives CDR1 SEHNR, CDR2 FQNEAQ (reference sequence). CDR3 length equals 18 residues. DNA of the CDR3: TGTGCCAGCAGGTTGGCCGAGGCGGGGACCTCTGGGGCCAACGTCCTGACTTTC. The encoded protein is CASRLAEAGTSGANVLTF.

The chain links TRBV10-2 to TRBJ2-5, with a weak D call TRBD1 (5 bases). The CDR3 is 16 amino acids. Germline loops: CDR1 WSHSY, CDR2 SAAADI. V shed 5 bases and J shed 3 bases, with 19 bases lying between them. The CDR3 sequence: CASSTDRGLLEETQYF. CDR3 bases: TGCGCCAGCAGTACCGATAGGGGCCTTCTCGAAGAGACCCAGTACTTC.

The V and J genes are TRBV11-2 and TRBJ2-2; 7 bases match TRBD2. Germline CDR1 and CDR2: SGHAT and FQNNGV. This CDR3 is 18 amino acids long. J gave up 1 base and V 1 base, and 9 bases lay outside the gene matches. The CDR3, as DNA: TGTGCCAGCAGCTTAGGAGCATATCCTAGCGGGAACACCGGGGAGCTGTTTTTT. This codes for CASSLGAYPSGNTGELFF.

The J gene is TRBJ2-7, the V gene TRBV28; D is possibly TRBD1 (5 bases). Deletions cut 4 bases from V and 6 bases from J, with 13 bases between. Germline assignment: CDR1 MDHEN and CDR2 SYDVKM. The CDR3 is 13 residues long. CDR3 nucleotide sequence: TGTGCCAGCAGTTCACTGGGGCGAGGCGAGCAGTACTTC. As protein: CASSSLGRGEQYF.

The rearrangement joins TRBV29-1 to TRBJ2-3; maybe TRBD1 (5 bases). In germline, CDR1 is SQVTM, CDR2 ANQGSEA. Between the trimmed V and J ends, which lost 1 base and 9 bases, there was a span of 14 bases. The CDR3 contains 13 residues. CDR3 nucleotide sequence: TGCAGCGTTGAAGGTCCCCCCAGGGCGACGCAGTATTTT. Translating it yields CSVEGPPRATQYF.

This chain links TRBV5-4 with TRBJ2-7; TRBD2 matches at 8 bases. The CDR3 has 16 amino acids. With 0 bases clipped from V and 4 bases from J, the junction kept 9 bases outside the gene matches. Germline V lookup: CDR1 SGHNT, CDR2 YYREEE (reference sequence). Written as DNA, the CDR3 is TGTGCCAGCAGCTTGGCCGGAGGTAGCGGGAATTACGAGCAGTACTTC. This encodes CASSLAGGSGNYEQYF.